These T cell receptor beta chains were read from a single sample in a study of blood T cell repertoires in COVID-19. Repertoires were generated with immunoSEQ multiplex PCR, while TCRdb's copy carries only in-frame clones and drops some. In the table there are around 50,000 clones, about nine tenths of which are singletons. Sequencing was performed on peripheral blood. These receptors all come from a man aged 60 to 75 with active or convalescent COVID-19. Each CDR3 is given with its conserved first and last residue. The D gene is left open where the match is weak. Part of the rows lack a size; the others show once, few, many or a class for expanded clones.

J gene,D gene,V gene,clone size,CDR3 DNA,CDR3 protein
TRBJ2-5,-,TRBV19,-,TGTGCCAGTAGTAGTCAGGGAGGAGAGACCCAGTACTTC,CASSSQGGETQYF
TRBJ1-2,-,TRBV12-3/TRBV12-4,once,TGTGCCAGCAGTGGGGACATCTATGGCTACACCTTC,CASSGDIYGYTF
TRBJ2-7,-,TRBV24-1,once,TGTGCCACCAGTGATTCAGGGAGGTACGAGCAGTACTTC,CATSDSGRYEQYF
TRBJ1-2,-,TRBV28,-,TGTGCCATTCTTATAATAGCCTATCCAAACTATGGCTACACCTTC,CAILIIAYPNYGYTF
TRBJ2-6,TRBD2,TRBV4-1,once,TGCGCCAGCAGTCGGGACTACGGGAACTCTGGGGCCAACGTCCTGACTTTC,CASSRDYGNSGANVLTF
TRBJ1-1,-,TRBV14,-,TGTGCCAGCAGCCAGAGGGGGGGCTTGCGGGAAGCTTTCTTT,CASSQRGGLREAFF
TRBJ2-1,TRBD1,TRBV19,-,TGTGCCAGTACCCTGGGGGGACAGGGTAAGAATGAGCAGTTCTTC,CASTLGGQGKNEQFF
TRBJ1-5,-,TRBV30,-,TGTGCCTGGAGATCAGGGGATAATCAGCCCCAGCATTTT,CAWRSGDNQPQHF
TRBJ2-3,TRBD1,TRBV2,-,TGTGCCAGCATCGCCGGGACAGGGGGACCAGATACGCAGTATTTT,CASIAGTGGPDTQYF
TRBJ1-4,-,TRBV9,-,TGTGCCAGCAGCGTCTCCGGGGGGGCGATTGAAAAACTGTTTTTT,CASSVSGGAIEKLFF
TRBJ1-6,TRBD1,TRBV5-1,-,TGCGCCAGCAGCTTGGACCGGGACAGGGGTCGGAGTAATTCACCCCTCCACTTT,CASSLDRDRGRSNSPLHF
TRBJ2-3,-,TRBV2,-,TGTGCCAGCAGCGCCCAACAGGGAGATGACACAGATACGCAGTATTTT,CASSAQQGDDTDTQYF
TRBJ1-1,TRBD1,TRBV28,-,TGTGCCAGCAGCGTTCGAGCAGACAGGGATGAAGCTTTCTTT,CASSVRADRDEAFF
TRBJ2-5,TRBD2,TRBV7-6,-,TGTGCCAGCAGCTTATTTAGCGGGGGGAAAGAGACCCAGTACTTC,CASSLFSGGKETQYF
TRBJ1-2,-,TRBV5-5,-,TGTGCCAGCAGCCAGGCAACGAACGATGGCTACACCTTC,CASSQATNDGYTF
TRBJ2-3,-,TRBV3-1/TRBV3-2,-,TGTGCCAGCAGCCCCCCCAGCGCGGGGCCAGATACGCAGTATTTT,CASSPPSAGPDTQYF
TRBJ2-2,-,TRBV30,-,TGTGCCTGGAGTGGGAGGGGATTAGGTCCCGGGGAGCTGTTTTTT,CAWSGRGLGPGELFF
TRBJ1-2,-,TRBV19,-,TGTGCCAGTACCCCATCACGGGGGTACGGAGGCTACACCTTC,CASTPSRGYGGYTF
TRBJ2-1,TRBD1,TRBV7-3,-,TGTGCCAGCATAGGGGTTGTGACAGGGGTGAATGAGCAGTTCTTC,CASIGVVTGVNEQFF
TRBJ1-4,TRBD1,TRBV18,-,TGTGCCAGCTCGGGACAGTATAATGAAAAACTGTTTTTT,CASSGQYNEKLFF
TRBJ2-7,-,TRBV7-2,few,TGTGCCAGCAGCTTGACCGGGTACGAGCAGTACTTC,CASSLTGYEQYF
TRBJ2-1,TRBD2,TRBV20-1,-,TGCAGTGCTAGTATTAGCGGGGGACCTTACAATGAGCAGTTCTTC,CSASISGGPYNEQFF
TRBJ1-4,-,TRBV7-9,-,TGTGCCAGCAGCCAAGCCGGGGAAAAACTGTTTTTT,CASSQAGEKLFF
TRBJ1-1,-,TRBV5-1,-,TGCGCCAGCAGCTTCCCGTCAGGGCCCACTGAAGCTTTCTTT,CASSFPSGPTEAFF
TRBJ1-6,-,TRBV5-1,-,TGCGCCAGCAGCTTGGGGGGACAAATGTACTCACCCCTCCACTTT,CASSLGGQMYSPLHF